The source of this T cell receptor beta chain is a study of early T cells in non-severe SARS-CoV-2 infection. This clonotype was picked up a small number of times. TCRdb analysed the 5' RACE reads with MiXCR anew, one entry per CDR3 protein. The data show 61,000 or so distinct CDR3 sequences, more than 10% seen once. From germline, CDR1 is SQVTM and CDR2 ANQGSEA. The V end was cut by 2 bases, the J end by 1 base, with 8 bases between. The CDR3 runs to 13 residues. The chain uses TRBV29-1 and TRBJ1-1; no clear D. The sample consisted of whole blood, taken at baseline. The source is an adult who was a healthcare worker with PCR-confirmed SARS-CoV-2 infection or an uninfected control (not recorded which). The donor label of this sample is uncertain. Here the CDR3 DNA reads TGCAGCGTTGAATCCCAGAAGAACACTGAAGCTTTCTTT. Translated, it gives CSVESQKNTEAFF.